Each of the 25 T cell receptor beta chains below was sequenced from the same sample in a study of T cell responses to AZD1222 COVID-19 vaccine. Assay used: immunoSEQ multiplex PCR; TCRdb lists only in-frame clones, some missing. The data contain around 140,000 clones, 70% to 90% of them singletons. Material: peripheral blood, obtained 28 days after the second dose of the MenACWY control vaccine. These receptor sequences come from an adult who received the MenACWY meningococcal vaccine as a control.

The V gene is TRBV28, the J gene TRBJ1-2; D not certain. V lost 8 bases and J lost 1, with 5 bases in between. The CDR3 consists of 11 residues. Germline V gives CDR1 MDHEN, CDR2 SYDVKM. CDR3 protein: CASGINYGYTF. CDR3 in DNA: TGTGCCAGCGGAATTAACTATGGCTACACCTTC.

About this clone itself: In the same sample, other DNA sequences code for this CDR3. The chain recombines TRBV7-2 with TRBJ1-5; D unresolved. The ends were cut back, 1 base at V and 3 bases at J, with 7 bases in the middle. Germline CDR1 reads SGHTA; CDR2 reads FQGNSA. The CDR3 totals 14 residues. The CDR3 is CASSLGGNNQPQHF. DNA for the CDR3: TGTGCCAGCAGCTTAGGAGGCAACAATCAGCCCCAGCATTTT.

Here the CDR3 DNA reads TGTGCCAGCAGTGAAAGGGGTGGGGAGCTGTTTTTT. Amino acid sequence: CASSERGGELFF. The V call is TRBV2, the J call TRBJ2-2; D may be TRBD1 (5 bases). With 2 bases removed from V and 8 bases from J, the gap between germline ends came to 6 bases. CDR1 and CDR2 (germline): SNHLY, FYNNEI. The CDR3 is made up of 12 amino acids.

V and J are TRBV5-1 and TRBJ1-2, with 10 positions matching TRBD1. The CDR3 has 14 residues. Losses at the gene ends were 1 base for V and 6 bases for J; bases not matched to a gene: 3. Germline lookup yields CDR1 SGHRS and CDR2 YFSETQ. The CDR3 loop is CASSLFGTGDGYTF. As DNA, the CDR3 is TGCGCCAGCAGCTTGTTTGGGACAGGGGATGGCTACACCTTC.

The chain couples TRBV4-1 to TRBJ1-6; 7 nucleotides match TRBD1. CDR1 is MGHRA and CDR2 is YSYEKL in the germline V gene. Trimming took 1 base from V and 7 from J; bases not matched to a gene: 10. The CDR3 runs 17 residues. CDR3 in amino acids: CASSQGASRGGNSPLHF. In nucleotides, the CDR3 is TGCGCCAGCAGCCAAGGGGCATCCCGAGGGGGCAATTCACCCCTCCACTTT.

The V and J genes are TRBV7-9 and TRBJ1-1, with no clear D. The CDR3 has 12 residues. Germline V gene data show CDR1 as SEHNR and CDR2 as FQNEAQ (reference sequence). V was clipped by 3 bases and J by 3 bases, with 5 bases between them. CDR3 protein: CASSFDDTEAFF. In DNA form, the CDR3 reads TGTGCCAGCAGCTTCGACGACACTGAAGCTTTCTTT.

V is TRBV30 and J is TRBJ1-1; D perhaps matches TRBD1 (5 bases). Germline V gene lookup returns CDR1 GTSNPN and CDR2 SVGIG (reference sequence). CDR3 length: 13 residues. Trimming shortened V by 4 bases and J by 4 bases, and 13 bases separated the two germline ends. The CDR3 is CAWTGLAGTEAFF. The CDR3 bases are TGTGCCTGGACAGGGCTTGCGGGCACTGAAGCTTTCTTT.

The J gene is TRBJ1-6, the V gene TRBV19; TRBD1 agrees at 10 bases. CDR3 size: 14 residues. V lost 6 bases to trimming and J lost 8 bases; unmatched junction nucleotides: 4. Germline loops: CDR1 LNHDA, CDR2 SQIVND (reference sequence). CDR3 region: CASSSTGGYSPLHF. The DNA for the CDR3 is TGTGCCAGTAGCTCGACAGGGGGCTATTCACCCCTCCACTTT.

The rearrangement uses TRBV5-1 and TRBJ1-4, with D unresolved. The CDR3 sequence is 16 residues long. CDR1 is SGHRS, CDR2 YFSETQ, per germline. V lost 0 bases and J 0 bases, leaving 9 bases between the germline ends. Here the CDR3 reads CASSLDVVTTNEKLFF. CDR3 sequence (DNA): TGCGCCAGCAGCTTGGACGTGGTAACAACTAATGAAAAACTGTTTTTT.

The chain has TRBV7-2 and TRBJ2-1; D is unresolved. Germline CDR1 and CDR2: SGHTA and FQGNSA. The CDR3 contains 13 residues. The V and J ends lost 5 bases and 3 bases respectively, with 8 bases between them. Written as DNA, the CDR3 is TGTGCCAGCAGCCGGTATGTCTACAATGAGCAGTTCTTC. This sequence encodes CASSRYVYNEQFF.

The chain links TRBV5-1 to TRBJ2-1, with a tentative D call TRBD1 (5 bases). The germline V gene has CDR1 SGHRS and CDR2 YFSETQ. The CDR3 is 13 amino acids. Between the trimmed V and J ends, which lost 2 bases and 9 bases, there was a span of 12 bases. The CDR3 loop reads CASSLWGVGEQFF. The CDR3 region has the DNA TGCGCCAGCAGCTTATGGGGCGTTGGTGAGCAGTTCTTC.

The chain couples TRBV11-2 to TRBJ2-5; 8 bases agree with TRBD2. Germline CDR1 and CDR2: SGHAT and FQNNGV. This CDR3 spans 14 amino acids. V gave up 7 bases and J gave up 7 bases; unmatched junction bases: 11. CDR3 protein: CASKVGGARGTQYF. The CDR3 bases are TGTGCCAGCAAGGTCGGGGGGGCCCGTGGGACCCAGTACTTC.

The rearrangement joins TRBV7-3 to TRBJ2-1, with D uncertain. Germline CDR1 reads SGHTA; CDR2 reads FQGTGA. V dropped 3 bases and J dropped 10 bases, with 16 bases sitting between them. The CDR3 is 14 residues long. The CDR3 is CASSFKAGVGEQFF. Here the CDR3 DNA reads TGTGCCAGCAGCTTCAAAGCTGGCGTCGGGGAGCAGTTCTTC.

V gene TRBV29-1 combines with J gene TRBJ1-4, with D possibly TRBD1 on 6 matching bases. V gave up 2 bases and J gave up 7 bases, with 17 bases separating them. Germline lookup yields CDR1 SQVTM and CDR2 ANQGSEA. The CDR3 has 15 residues. CDR3 protein: CSVEQTAGASEKLFF. CDR3 nucleotide sequence: TGCAGCGTTGAACAAACGGCGGGGGCGAGTGAAAAACTGTTTTTT.

The rearrangement uses TRBV13 and TRBJ2-7; D tentatively reads TRBD1 or TRBD2 (5 bases each). The CDR3 sequence is 13 residues long. V lost 5 bases, J lost 1 base, and 9 bases lay in between. The V gene's germline CDR1 is PRHDT and CDR2 FYEKMQ (reference sequence). In DNA form, the CDR3 reads TGTGCCAGCAGCCGGGACGGATCCTACGAGCAGTACTTC. Translating it yields CASSRDGSYEQYF.

The chain has TRBV11-2 and TRBJ2-3, with TRBD1 matching over 8 bases. Germline V lookup: CDR1 SGHAT, CDR2 FQNNGV. Germline trimming cut 5 bases from V and 14 bases from J; bases unmatched to any gene: 6. The CDR3 extends over 11 amino acids. CDR3 bases: TGTGCCAGCAGCGCACCGGGACAGGCGTATTTT. As protein: CASSAPGQAYF.

The V call is TRBV11-3, the J call TRBJ2-1; D ambiguous. Trimming left V 5 bases short and J 12 bases short, with 20 bases between. The CDR3 is made up of 14 amino acids. CDR1 and CDR2 (germline): SGHNT, YENEEA. CDR3 loop: CASSRAASERGQFF. In nucleotides, the CDR3 is TGTGCCAGCAGCCGTGCTGCATCGGAAAGAGGGCAGTTCTTC. Drawing the rest from reference TRBV11-3 and TRBJ2-1, the complete variable domain is EAGVVQSPRYKIIEKKQPVAFWCNPISGHNTLYWYLQNLGQGPELLIRYENEEAVDDSQLPKDRFSAERLKGVDSTLKIQPAELGDSAVYLCASSRAASERGQFFGPGTRLTVL.

The chain is built from TRBV14 and TRBJ2-4; TRBD2 matches at 8 bases. V shed 4 bases and J 0 bases; nucleotides not matched to a gene: 8. Germline lookup yields CDR1 SGHDN and CDR2 FVKESK. The CDR3 is 17 amino acids. CDR3 loop: CASSPGGAYLAKNIQYF. CDR3 DNA: TGTGCCAGCAGCCCCGGGGGGGCCTATTTAGCCAAAAACATTCAGTACTTC.

The chain links TRBV5-6 to TRBJ1-2; D gene uncertain. The V and J ends lost 1 base and 4 bases respectively, with 11 bases between them. CDR1 SGHDT and CDR2 YYEEEE come from the germline V gene. CDR3 size: 14 residues. The CDR3 DNA is TGTGCCAGCAGCTTGAGTGCCAGGCCCTATGGCTACACCTTC. Amino acids: CASSLSARPYGYTF.

The CDR3 DNA sequence: TGTGCCAGCAGTTTTGGGACAGTCTATAGCTCCTACGAGCAGTACGTC. Protein product: CASSFGTVYSSYEQYV. This chain connects TRBV28 to TRBJ2-7, with 7 bases fitting TRBD1. V trimming: 3 bases; J trimming: 0 bases; junction bases outside the gene matches: 8. This CDR3 has 16 residues. Germline V gene data show CDR1 as MDHEN and CDR2 as SYDVKM.

This chain connects TRBV7-2 to TRBJ1-2; a possible D gene is TRBD1 (5 bases). CDR3 length equals 13 residues. The germline V gene has CDR1 SGHTA and CDR2 FQGNSA. Trimming took off 4 bases at V and 6 bases at J, with 12 bases between the two ends. The CDR3 protein is CASSSYQGHGYTF. The CDR3 nucleotides read TGTGCCAGCAGCTCGTACCAGGGACATGGCTACACCTTC.

This clone occurred a few times. The DNA for the CDR3 is TGTGCCAGCAGCATAAAGGGTGGCACAGATACGCAGTATTTT. This codes for CASSIKGGTDTQYF. The gene calls are TRBV5-4 and TRBJ2-3; no clear D gene. This CDR3 is 14 amino acids long. The V and J ends lost 4 bases and 1 base respectively, with 10 bases between them. Germline loops: CDR1 SGHNT, CDR2 YYREEE (reference sequence). Together with reference TRBV5-4 and TRBJ2-3, the CDR3 gives the full variable domain: ETGVTQSPTHLIKTRGQQVTLRCSSQSGHNTVSWYQQALGQGPQFIFQYYREEENGRGNFPPRFSGLQFPNYSSELNVNALELDDSALYLCASSIKGGTDTQYFGPGTRLTVL.

The chain links TRBV6-6 to TRBJ1-2; D not resolved. V was trimmed by 4 bases and J by 3 bases, leaving 15 bases between them. Germline CDR1 MNHNY, CDR2 SVGAGI (reference sequence). CDR3 length equals 15 residues. The CDR3 here is CASSSRAGPHYGYTF. CDR3 DNA: TGTGCCAGCAGTTCGCGAGCCGGACCCCACTATGGCTACACCTTC.

The J gene is TRBJ1-1, the V gene TRBV24-1; D remains unclear. CDR3 length equals 13 residues. V lost 8 bases, J lost 6 bases, and 15 bases lay in between. Germline-derived CDR1 and CDR2 are KGHDR and SFDVKD. As DNA, the CDR3 is TGTGCCACCACGATCACAGCCCCTTCTGAAGCTTTCTTT. It translates to CATTITAPSEAFF.

In this sample, this clone turned up a few times. The chain couples TRBV4-1 to TRBJ1-4, with D uncertain. CDR1 is MGHRA and CDR2 is YSYEKL in the germline V gene. This CDR3 region has 15 residues. Trimming took off 11 bases at V and 4 bases at J, with 20 bases between the two ends. CDR3 sequence: CAFCWWQIFNEKLFF. The CDR3 nucleotides read TGCGCCTTTTGCTGGTGGCAAATTTTTAATGAAAAACTGTTTTTT.